This T cell receptor beta chain was sequenced during a study of blood T cell repertoires in COVID-19. In Seattle, patients joined the study during active infection and were tracked longitudinally. This CDR3 has 17 amino acids. The germline CDR1 and CDR2 sequences are KGHSH and LQKENI. V dropped 3 bases and J dropped 4 bases, with 22 bases sitting between them. Original data processing: Amplification from reference gene primers served as the basis for estimated nucleated cell counts. Data came from immunoSEQ multiplex PCR; TCRdb stores just in-frame clones and leaves some out. Clone size and the V and J calls come from that table; the DNA yielded D and trimming. The sample has 410,000 or so clones; about nine tenths are singletons.

V and J are TRBV18 and TRBJ2-7; possibly TRBD2 for D (6 bases). The TCR comes from a woman aged 40 to 55 with COVID-19, enrolled during active disease. Sequencing was performed on peripheral blood. Written as DNA, the CDR3 is TGTGCCAGCTCACCTCCGGGGGAAAGGTCAATATTATACGAGCAGTACTTC. Protein: CASSPPGERSILYEQYF.